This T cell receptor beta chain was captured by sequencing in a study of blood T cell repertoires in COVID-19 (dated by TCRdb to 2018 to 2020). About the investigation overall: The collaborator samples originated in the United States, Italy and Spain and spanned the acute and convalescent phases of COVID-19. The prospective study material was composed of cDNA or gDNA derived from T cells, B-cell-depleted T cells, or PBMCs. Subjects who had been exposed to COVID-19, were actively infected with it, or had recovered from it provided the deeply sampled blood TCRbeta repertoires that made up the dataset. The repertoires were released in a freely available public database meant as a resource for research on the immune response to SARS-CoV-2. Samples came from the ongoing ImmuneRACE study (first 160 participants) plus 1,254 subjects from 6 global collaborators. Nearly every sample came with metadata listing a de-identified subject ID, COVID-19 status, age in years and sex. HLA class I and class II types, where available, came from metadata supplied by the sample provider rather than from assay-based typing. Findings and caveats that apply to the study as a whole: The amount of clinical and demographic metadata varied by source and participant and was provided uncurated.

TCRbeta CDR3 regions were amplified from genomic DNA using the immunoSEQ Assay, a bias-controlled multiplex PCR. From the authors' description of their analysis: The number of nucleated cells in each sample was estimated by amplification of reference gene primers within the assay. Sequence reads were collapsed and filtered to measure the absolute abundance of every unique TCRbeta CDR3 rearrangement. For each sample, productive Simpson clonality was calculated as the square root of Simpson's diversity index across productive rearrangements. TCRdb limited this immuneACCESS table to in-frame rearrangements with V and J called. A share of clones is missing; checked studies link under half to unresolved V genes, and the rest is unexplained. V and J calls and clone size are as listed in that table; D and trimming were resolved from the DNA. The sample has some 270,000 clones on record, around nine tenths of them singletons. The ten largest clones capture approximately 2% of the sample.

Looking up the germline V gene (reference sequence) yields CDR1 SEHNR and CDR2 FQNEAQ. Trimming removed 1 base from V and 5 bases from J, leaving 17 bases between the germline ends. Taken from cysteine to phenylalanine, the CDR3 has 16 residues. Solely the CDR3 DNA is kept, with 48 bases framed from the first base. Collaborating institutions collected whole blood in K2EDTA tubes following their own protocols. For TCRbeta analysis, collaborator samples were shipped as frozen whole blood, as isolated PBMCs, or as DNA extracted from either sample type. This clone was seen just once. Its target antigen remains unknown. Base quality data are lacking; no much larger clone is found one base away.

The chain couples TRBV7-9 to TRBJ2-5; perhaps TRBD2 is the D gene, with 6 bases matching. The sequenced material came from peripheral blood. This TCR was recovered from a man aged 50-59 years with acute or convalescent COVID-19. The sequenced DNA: TGTGCCAGCAGCTTAGTTTCCGGGGGTCCGTCGGAGACCCAGTACTTC. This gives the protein CASSLVSGGPSETQYF.